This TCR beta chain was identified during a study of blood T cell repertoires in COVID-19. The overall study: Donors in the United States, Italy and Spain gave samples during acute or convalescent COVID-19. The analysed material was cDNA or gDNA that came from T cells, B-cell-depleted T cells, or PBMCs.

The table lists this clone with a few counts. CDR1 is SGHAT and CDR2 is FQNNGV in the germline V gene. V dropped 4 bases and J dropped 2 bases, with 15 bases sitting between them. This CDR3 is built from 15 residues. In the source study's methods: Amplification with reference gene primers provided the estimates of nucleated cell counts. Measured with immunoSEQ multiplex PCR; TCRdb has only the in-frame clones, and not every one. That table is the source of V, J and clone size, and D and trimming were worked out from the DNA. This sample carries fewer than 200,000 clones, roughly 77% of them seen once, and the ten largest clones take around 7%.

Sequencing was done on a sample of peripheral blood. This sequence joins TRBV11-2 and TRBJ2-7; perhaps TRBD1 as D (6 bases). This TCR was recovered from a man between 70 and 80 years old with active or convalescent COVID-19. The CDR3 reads CASSSPRTGTYEQYF. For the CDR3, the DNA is TGTGCCAGCAGCTCGCCGCGAACAGGGACCTACGAGCAGTACTTC.